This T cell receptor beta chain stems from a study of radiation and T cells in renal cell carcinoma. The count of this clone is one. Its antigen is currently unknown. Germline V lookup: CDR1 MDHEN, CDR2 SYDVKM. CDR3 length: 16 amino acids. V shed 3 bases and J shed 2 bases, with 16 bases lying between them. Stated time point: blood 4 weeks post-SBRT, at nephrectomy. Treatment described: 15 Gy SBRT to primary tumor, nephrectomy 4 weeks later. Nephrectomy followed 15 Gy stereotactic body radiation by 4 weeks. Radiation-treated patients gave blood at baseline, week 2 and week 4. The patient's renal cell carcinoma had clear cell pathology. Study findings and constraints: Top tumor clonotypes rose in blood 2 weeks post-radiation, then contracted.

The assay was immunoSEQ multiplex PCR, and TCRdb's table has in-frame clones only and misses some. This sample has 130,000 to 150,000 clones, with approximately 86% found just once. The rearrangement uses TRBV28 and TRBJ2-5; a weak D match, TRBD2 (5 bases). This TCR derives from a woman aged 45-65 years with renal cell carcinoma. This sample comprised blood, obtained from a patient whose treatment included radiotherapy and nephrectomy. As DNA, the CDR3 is TGTGCCAGCAGTTTGGGCAGCCTAGCTCCTCAAGAGACCCAGTACTTC. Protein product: CASSLGSLAPQETQYF.